These 3 T cell receptor beta chains originate from one sample sequenced in a study of T cell responses to AZD1222 COVID-19 vaccine. Repertoires were generated with immunoSEQ multiplex PCR, while TCRdb's copy carries only in-frame clones and drops some. The sample has around 120,000 clones; around nine tenths are singletons. The input for sequencing was peripheral blood, taken 28 days after the second AZD1222 dose. Source of these receptors: an adult who received the AZD1222 COVID-19 vaccine.

This chain joins TRBV6-4 and TRBJ1-4; tentatively, D is TRBD1 (5 bases). V shed 2 bases and J shed 2 bases, with 9 bases lying between them. From germline, CDR1 is MRHNA and CDR2 SNTAGT. The CDR3 length is 15 residues. DNA of the CDR3: TGTGCCAGCAGTGACGGGGCAGATACTAATGAAAAACTGTTTTTT. Translation: CASSDGADTNEKLFF.

This rearrangement joins TRBV30 to TRBJ1-3; tentative D call: TRBD1 (5 bases). Germline values: CDR1 GTSNPN, CDR2 SVGIG (reference sequence). V shed 4 bases and J shed 2 bases, with 15 bases lying between them. The CDR3 totals 15 residues. As DNA, the CDR3 is TGTGCCTGGAAGTATAGCAGGGAGGCTGGAAACACCATATATTTT. Amino acids: CAWKYSREAGNTIYF. Full variable domain (remainder filled in from reference TRBV30 and TRBJ1-3): SQTIHQWPATLVQPVGSPLSLECTVEGTSNPNLYWYRQAAGRGLQLLFYSVGIGQISSEVPQNLSASRPQDRQFILSSKKLLLSDSGFYLCAWKYSREAGNTIYFGEGSWLTVV.

V usage is TRBV7-3 and J usage is TRBJ1-2; D is possibly TRBD1 (6 bases). Germline V gene sequence: CDR1 SGHTA, CDR2 FQGTGA. Trimming cost V 0 bases and J 3 bases, with 8 bases left between them. The CDR3 is 14 amino acids. CDR3 DNA sequence: TGTGCCAGCAGCTTAACGGGGGGCGACTATGGCTACACCTTC. Translating gives CASSLTGGDYGYTF.